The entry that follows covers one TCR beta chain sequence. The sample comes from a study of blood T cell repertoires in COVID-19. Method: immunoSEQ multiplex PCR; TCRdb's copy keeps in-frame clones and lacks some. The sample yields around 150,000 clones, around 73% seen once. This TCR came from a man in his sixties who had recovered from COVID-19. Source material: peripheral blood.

The CDR3 loop reads CASSASGGDYNEQFF. In nucleotides, the CDR3 is TGTGCCAGCAGCGCCAGCGGAGGGGATTACAATGAGCAGTTCTTC. This chain uses TRBV6-4 with TRBJ2-1; weak D call: TRBD2 (6 bases). V lost 6 bases and J lost 4, with 16 bases in between. The germline CDR1 and CDR2 sequences are MRHNA and SNTAGT. This CDR3 is 15 amino acids long.